This TCR beta chain was captured by sequencing in a study of human T cells and chemical hapten exposure. CDR3 length equals 13 residues. Germline loops: CDR1 KGHSH, CDR2 LQKENI. V lost 6 bases and J lost 1, with 9 bases in between. From whole blood left unfractionated, total RNA was extracted. The library attached unique molecular identifiers to individual cDNA molecules. TCRdb re-called the 5' RACE reads through MiXCR, storing one row per CDR3 protein. The data show 130,000 or so distinct CDR3 sequences, with 4.1% seen just once and 1.3% to 1.5% held by the top ten. This clonotype appeared a few times.

The TCR sequence derives from a female donor in good health. This chain links TRBV18 with TRBJ1-1, with D uncertain. CDR3 in DNA: TGTGCCAGCTCGTCGATTGAGAACACTGAAGCTTTCTTT. The encoded protein is CASSSIENTEAFF.